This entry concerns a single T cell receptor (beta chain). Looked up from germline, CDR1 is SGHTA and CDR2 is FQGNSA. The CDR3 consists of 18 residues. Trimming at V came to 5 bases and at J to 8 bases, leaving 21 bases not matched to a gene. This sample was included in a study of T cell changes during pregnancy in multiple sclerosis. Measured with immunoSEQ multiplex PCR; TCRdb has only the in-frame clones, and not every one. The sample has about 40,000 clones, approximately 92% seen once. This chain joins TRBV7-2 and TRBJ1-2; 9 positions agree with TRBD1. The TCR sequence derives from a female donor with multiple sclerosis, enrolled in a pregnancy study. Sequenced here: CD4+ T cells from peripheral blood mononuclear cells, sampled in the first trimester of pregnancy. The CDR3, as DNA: TGTGCCAGCAGCCCTCGACAGGGGGGTGGAGTAGGTTCTGGAGGCTACACCTTC. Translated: CASSPRQGGGVGSGGYTF. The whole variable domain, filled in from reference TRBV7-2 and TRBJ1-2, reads GAGVSQSPSNKVTEKGKDVELRCDPISGHTALYWYRQSLGQGLEFLIYFQGNSAPDKSGLPSDRFSAERTGGSVSTLTIQRTQQEDSAVYLCASSPRQGGGVGSGGYTFGSGTRLTVV.